The 29 T cell receptor beta chains below all came from one sample that was sequenced in a study of T cell responses to AZD1222 COVID-19 vaccine (dated by TCRdb to 2020 to 2022). The library relied on the immunoSEQ multiplex PCR assay. Not all clones reach the TCRdb copy of this immuneACCESS table, which keeps in-frame sequences only. Checked studies attribute under half of the gap to unresolved V genes and leave the rest unexplained. In all, the sample holds roughly 130,000 clones, and roughly 88% of those were seen once. Clones ranked in the top ten supply 7.5% to 8% of the sample. Per the publication, the time point label means: baseline before first vaccination. Source: peripheral blood, taken on day 0 of AZD1222 vaccination. The receptors shown here come from an adult in good health.

This clone was seen more than once but under ten times. The chain is built from TRBV10-3 and TRBJ1-1, with 9 nucleotides matching TRBD1. The CDR3 sequence is 14 residues long. The junction had 4 bases not matched to a gene; V was cut back by 7 bases and J by 1 base. Germline V gene data show CDR1 as ENHRY and CDR2 as SYGVKD. The DNA for the CDR3 is TGTGCCATCACTCCGGGACAGGGGAACACTGAAGCTTTCTTT. Translated, it gives CAITPGQGNTEAFF.

This chain links TRBV19 with TRBJ1-5; D is possibly TRBD1 (5 bases). V lost 7 bases and J 4 bases, leaving 14 bases between the germline ends. The CDR3 contains 14 residues. The V gene's germline CDR1 is LNHDA and CDR2 SQIVND (reference sequence). CDR3 nucleotides: TGTGCCAGTAAGTGGCAGGGAGAGAATCAGCCCCAGCATTTT. It yields the protein CASKWQGENQPQHF. The full variable domain, its missing parts supplied by reference TRBV19 and TRBJ1-5, is DGGITQSPKYLFRKEGQNVTLSCEQNLNHDAMYWYRQDPGQGLRLIYYSQIVNDFQKGDIAEGYSVSREKKESFPLTVTSAQKNPTAFYLCASKWQGENQPQHFGDGTRLSIL.

CDR3 amino acids: CASSLVQQETQYF. In nucleotides, the CDR3 is TGTGCCAGCAGCTTGGTACAGCAAGAGACCCAGTACTTC. The gene calls are TRBV5-4 and TRBJ2-5; D gene uncertain. CDR3 length: 13 residues. The ends were cut back, 0 bases at V and 2 bases at J, with 5 bases in the middle. The germline CDR1 and CDR2 sequences are SGHNT and YYREEE (reference sequence).

The V gene is TRBV19, the J gene TRBJ2-2, with D tentatively TRBD1 (6 bases). The CDR3 extends over 15 amino acids. The ends were cut back, 4 bases at V and 7 bases at J, with 16 bases in the middle. Germline V gives CDR1 LNHDA, CDR2 SQIVND (reference sequence). CDR3 bases: TGTGCCAGTAGTACTAAAGGGCAGGGGAACGGGGAGCTGTTTTTT. This gives the protein CASSTKGQGNGELFF.

The V and J genes are TRBV27 and TRBJ2-2; possible D gene TRBD2, 6 bases. Germline V gene lookup returns CDR1 MNHEY and CDR2 SMNVEV (reference sequence). The CDR3 length is 15 residues. V dropped 2 bases and J dropped 0 bases, with 7 bases sitting between them. CDR3 nucleotide sequence: TGTGCCAGCAGTTTACCGGGGGCGAACACCGGGGAGCTGTTTTTT. Amino acid sequence: CASSLPGANTGELFF.

The chain couples TRBV6-5 to TRBJ2-7; 7 nucleotides line up with TRBD2. V dropped 6 bases and J dropped 0; count of bases not matched to a gene: 8. The CDR3 is made up of 15 amino acids. Germline V gene sequence: CDR1 MNHEY, CDR2 SVGAGI. DNA for the CDR3: TGTGCCAGCAGGAGGGTGGCTAGCGGCTCCTACGAGCAGTACTTC. The encoded protein is CASRRVASGSYEQYF.

The V call is TRBV11-2, the J call TRBJ1-5, with TRBD1 identical over 11 bases. The junction had 4 bases not matched to a gene; V was cut back by 5 bases and J by 4 bases. This CDR3 has 15 residues. The germline gives CDR1 SGHAT, CDR2 FQNNGV. CDR3 protein: CASSDGTGGNQPQHF. CDR3 nucleotides: TGTGCCAGCAGCGACGGGACAGGGGGGAATCAGCCCCAGCATTTT.

The chain is built from TRBV21-1 and TRBJ1-1; the DNA was not compared with TRBD1, the D call given in the table. TRBV21-1 is tagged as a pseudogene. The CDR3 length is 14 residues. For the CDR3, the DNA is TGTGCCAGCAGCAGGTCGGACAGGAACACTGAAGCTTTCTTT. Translating gives CASSRSDRNTEAFF.

The chain's CDR3 is CASSPRSSGDTEAFF. The CDR3 DNA follows: TGTGCCAGCTCACCAAGATCCTCCGGGGACACTGAAGCTTTCTTT. The V call is TRBV18, the J call TRBJ1-1; D gene ambiguous. The CDR3 has 15 amino acids. CDR1 KGHSH and CDR2 LQKENI come from the germline V gene. V lost 2 bases, J lost 3 bases, and 13 bases lay in between.

The chain employs TRBV12-3 or TRBV12-4 and TRBJ1-1; D call uncertain. The CDR3 spans 13 residues. Between the trimmed V and J ends, which lost 0 bases and 10 bases, there was a span of 12 bases. CDR3 sequence: CASSLAVGSGAFF. The CDR3 nucleotides are TGTGCCAGCAGTTTAGCGGTCGGTTCCGGAGCTTTCTTT.

The chain links TRBV6-1 to TRBJ2-5, with D possibly matching TRBD2 (6 bases). Trimming took 1 base from V and 2 from J, leaving 20 bases between them. Germline values: CDR1 MNHNS, CDR2 SASEGT. The CDR3 has 18 amino acids. The CDR3 nucleotides read TGTGCCAGCAGTGAAGAAGGCTCGAATAGCGGTACACAAGAGACCCAGTACTTC. Its protein is CASSEEGSNSGTQETQYF.

V usage is TRBV24-1 and J usage is TRBJ1-5; D is possibly TRBD1 (5 bases). This CDR3 is 15 amino acids long. V was trimmed by 3 bases and J by 8 bases, leaving 16 bases between them. Looked up from germline, CDR1 is KGHDR and CDR2 is SFDVKD. The CDR3 spells CATSDPRDPQEPQHF. The CDR3 DNA is TGTGCCACCAGTGATCCCAGGGACCCCCAAGAGCCCCAGCATTTT.

V and J are TRBV6-2 or TRBV6-3 and TRBJ1-3, with 7 nucleotides matching TRBD1. The CDR3 runs to 16 residues. Germline CDR1 is MNHEY and CDR2 is SVGEGT. V lost 5 bases to trimming and J lost 2 bases; unmatched junction nucleotides: 9. CDR3 nucleotides: TGTGCCAGCAGTACCCAAGTCGACAGGGCTGGAAACACCATATATTTT. Residues: CASSTQVDRAGNTIYF.

V usage is TRBV10-1 and J usage is TRBJ1-5; D call uncertain. V lost 3 bases to trimming and J lost 1 base, with 1 base between them. This CDR3 region has 12 residues. The germline V gene has CDR1 WNHNN and CDR2 SYGVQD (reference sequence). Here the CDR3 DNA reads TGCGCCAGCAGTGAAAGCAATCAGCCCCAGCATTTT. Translating it yields CASSESNQPQHF.

The count of this clone is one. The rearrangement links TRBV7-2 to TRBJ2-2; TRBD2 aligns across 7 bases. The CDR3 spans 18 residues. The V gene's germline CDR1 is SGHTA and CDR2 FQGNSA. V lost 1 base and J lost 2; bases outside the gene matches: 10. The CDR3 loop reads CASSLVPGGNSNTGELFF. The CDR3 DNA follows: TGTGCCAGCAGCTTAGTGCCGGGAGGAAATTCAAACACCGGGGAGCTGTTTTTT.

The V call is TRBV6-5, the J call TRBJ1-5; a weak D match, TRBD1 (5 bases). Germline CDR1 MNHEY, CDR2 SVGAGI. With 5 bases removed from V and 7 bases from J, the gap between germline ends came to 12 bases. The CDR3 covers 13 residues. CDR3 sequence reads: CASSTAGRQPQHF. CDR3 DNA: TGTGCCAGCAGTACAGCAGGGAGGCAGCCCCAGCATTTT.

The chain couples TRBV7-9 to TRBJ2-1; perhaps TRBD1 as D (6 bases). The V gene lost 5 bases and the J gene lost 7 bases, with 21 bases spanning the gap. The CDR3 contains 16 residues. Germline lookup yields CDR1 SEHNR and CDR2 FQNEAQ (reference sequence). The CDR3 region is CASSPTDRPYGNEQFF. CDR3 nucleotide sequence: TGTGCCAGCAGCCCCACCGACAGGCCGTATGGGAATGAGCAGTTCTTC. The whole variable domain, filled in from reference TRBV7-9 and TRBJ2-1, reads DTGVSQNPRHKITKRGQNVTFRCDPISEHNRLYWYRQTLGQGPEFLTYFQNEAQLEKSRLLSDRFSAERPKGSFSTLEIQRTEQGDSAMYLCASSPTDRPYGNEQFFGPGTRLTVL.

This clone appeared a single time. The CDR3 DNA sequence: TGTGCCAGCAGTTTAGAGGGGGCCCCAAGCTCCTACGAGCAGTACTTC. Protein product: CASSLEGAPSSYEQYF. The chain recombines TRBV27 with TRBJ2-7, with 7 bases matching TRBD1. Trimming took 2 bases from V and 0 from J; bases not matched to a gene: 7. This CDR3 has 16 amino acids. CDR1 and CDR2 from the germline V gene are MNHEY and SMNVEV (reference sequence).

This clone has only one observation. The rearrangement links TRBV28 to TRBJ2-7; possibly TRBD1 for D (6 bases). There are 14 residues in the CDR3. Germline lookup yields CDR1 MDHEN and CDR2 SYDVKM. V dropped 2 bases and J dropped 3 bases, with 11 bases sitting between them. The CDR3 DNA sequence: TGTGCCAGCAGTTTAAGTGGACAGCACTACGAGCAGTACTTC. Translating it yields CASSLSGQHYEQYF.

The rearrangement joins TRBV14 to TRBJ2-1; maybe TRBD1 (6 bases). Germline-derived CDR1 and CDR2 are SGHDN and FVKESK. The CDR3 is 16 residues long. The V end was cut by 0 bases, the J end by 4 bases, with 13 bases between. The CDR3, as DNA: TGTGCCAGCAGCCAAGAGTCGAGGACAGCTTACAATGAGCAGTTCTTC. This codes for CASSQESRTAYNEQFF.

The rearrangement links TRBV6-2 or TRBV6-3 to TRBJ2-1; D uncertain. This CDR3 is built from 15 residues. Trimming stripped 6 bases from V and 2 bases from J, with 14 bases between. From germline, CDR1 is MNHEY and CDR2 SVGEGT. The CDR3 is CASSLYHATYNEQFF. Written as DNA, the CDR3 is TGTGCCAGCAGCCTCTACCATGCGACCTACAATGAGCAGTTCTTC.

The V call is TRBV4-1, the J call TRBJ1-6; D is perhaps TRBD1 (5 bases). The CDR3 consists of 16 residues. V was clipped by 2 bases and J by 7 bases, with 15 bases between them. Germline loops: CDR1 MGHRA, CDR2 YSYEKL. The CDR3 here is CASSQPGTLKNSPLHF. The CDR3 DNA sequence: TGCGCCAGCAGCCAACCTGGGACTTTAAAAAATTCACCCCTCCACTTT.

The chain joins TRBV5-6 to TRBJ1-2; D remains ambiguous. Germline CDR1 reads SGHDT; CDR2 reads YYEEEE. The V end was cut by 5 bases, the J end by 0 bases, with 11 bases between. This CDR3 contains 14 residues. The CDR3 sequence is CASRIGHPNYGYTF. CDR3 nucleotide sequence: TGTGCCAGCAGAATCGGGCACCCTAACTATGGCTACACCTTC.

The chain carries TRBV19 and TRBJ2-1, with TRBD2 matching over 11 bases. CDR1 and CDR2 from the germline V gene are LNHDA and SQIVND (reference sequence). Germline trimming cut 5 bases from V and 2 bases from J; bases unmatched to any gene: 5. This CDR3 is built from 16 residues. CDR3 DNA sequence: TGTGCCAGTAGTGTCACTAGCGGGGGTACCTACAATGAGCAGTTCTTC. Translation: CASSVTSGGTYNEQFF.

The V gene is TRBV28, the J gene TRBJ1-5, with 10 nucleotides matching TRBD1. CDR3 length: 15 residues. V dropped 4 bases and J dropped 6; count of bases not matched to a gene: 6. Germline CDR1 is MDHEN and CDR2 is SYDVKM. The CDR3 region is CASSSPTGGGQPQHF. The CDR3, as DNA: TGTGCCAGCAGTTCCCCGACAGGGGGCGGTCAGCCCCAGCATTTT.

The gene calls are TRBV2 and TRBJ2-5; D uncertain. The germline V and J ends were trimmed by 6 bases and 5 bases, with 13 bases remaining between them. The CDR3 is made up of 13 amino acids. Looked up from germline, CDR1 is SNHLY and CDR2 is FYNNEI. CDR3 sequence reads: CASSRALGETQYF. Written as DNA, the CDR3 is TGTGCCAGCAGCCGGGCCTTGGGGGAGACCCAGTACTTC.

The chain carries TRBV7-7 and TRBJ1-4, with a tentative D call TRBD1 (5 bases). Looked up from germline, CDR1 is SSHAT and CDR2 is FNYEAQ (reference sequence). Trimming shortened V by 4 bases and J by 5 bases, and 23 bases separated the two germline ends. This CDR3 region has 18 residues. The CDR3 DNA reads as TGTGCCAGCAGCTCAAGCAATTATCCGGGACGGCGAAATGAAAAACTGTTTTTT. Amino acid sequence: CASSSSNYPGRRNEKLFF.

The V gene is TRBV19, the J gene TRBJ2-3; the D is unclear. The germline V gene has CDR1 LNHDA and CDR2 SQIVND (reference sequence). Trimming shortened V by 3 bases and J by 2 bases, and 12 bases separated the two germline ends. The CDR3 consists of 15 residues. The CDR3 reads CASSINTGITDTQYF. The CDR3 DNA is TGTGCCAGTAGTATTAATACTGGGATCACAGATACGCAGTATTTT.

This rearrangement joins TRBV3-1 (or the pseudogene TRBV3-2) to TRBJ1-1, with a tentative D call TRBD1 (5 bases). Germline-derived CDR1 and CDR2 are LGHDT and YNNKEL (reference sequence). This CDR3 has 15 amino acids. Trimming shortened V by 1 base and J by 1 base, and 10 bases separated the two germline ends. CDR3 sequence: CASSQGQGWNTEAFF. The CDR3 DNA follows: TGTGCCAGCAGCCAAGGCCAGGGCTGGAACACTGAAGCTTTCTTT.